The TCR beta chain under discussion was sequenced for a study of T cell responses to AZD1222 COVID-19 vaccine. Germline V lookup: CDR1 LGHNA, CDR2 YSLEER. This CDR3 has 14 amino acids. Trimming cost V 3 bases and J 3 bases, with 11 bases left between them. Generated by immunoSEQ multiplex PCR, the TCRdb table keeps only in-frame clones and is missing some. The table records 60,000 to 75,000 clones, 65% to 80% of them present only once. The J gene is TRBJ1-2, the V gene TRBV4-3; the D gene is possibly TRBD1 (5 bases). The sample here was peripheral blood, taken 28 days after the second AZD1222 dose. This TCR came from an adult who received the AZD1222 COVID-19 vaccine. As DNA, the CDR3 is TGCGCCAGCAGCCAGCTCATGGGGGACTATGGCTACACCTTC. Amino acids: CASSQLMGDYGYTF.